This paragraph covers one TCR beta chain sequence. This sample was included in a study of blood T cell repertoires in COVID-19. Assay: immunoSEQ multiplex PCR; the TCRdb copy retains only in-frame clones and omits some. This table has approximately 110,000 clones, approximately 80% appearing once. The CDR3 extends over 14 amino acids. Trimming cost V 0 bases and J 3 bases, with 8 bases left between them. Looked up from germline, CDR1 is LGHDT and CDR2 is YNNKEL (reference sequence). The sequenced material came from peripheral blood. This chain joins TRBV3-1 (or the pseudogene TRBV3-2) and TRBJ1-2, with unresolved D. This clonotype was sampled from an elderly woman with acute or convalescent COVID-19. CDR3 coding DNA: TGTGCCAGCAGCCAAGATGTTGGCCACTATGGCTACACCTTC. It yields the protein CASSQDVGHYGYTF.